This T cell receptor beta chain appears in the sequencing data of a study of T cell responses to AZD1222 COVID-19 vaccine. Points from the study as a whole: In all cases, repertoires were sampled only after the peak T cell response. At study baseline, merely six AZD1222 recipients were seropositive.

The V gene lost 2 bases and the J gene lost 5 bases, with 14 bases spanning the gap. CDR3 length equals 14 residues. CDR1 and CDR2 from the germline V gene are SGHDT and YYEEEE. The data were produced by immunoSEQ multiplex PCR, yet TCRdb's version contains in-frame clones alone and is incomplete. The repertoire has approximately 76,000 clones, roughly 82% of them found once; the top ten carry about 3%. Notes on this clone: Its antigen remains unknown.

This chain joins TRBV5-6 and TRBJ2-7; D tentatively reads TRBD1 or TRBD2 (6 bases each). The TCR comes from an adult in good health. The sample in question was peripheral blood, obtained on day 0 of AZD1222 vaccination. The chain's CDR3 is CASSFSGGGDEQYF. The DNA of the CDR3 is TGTGCCAGCAGCTTTTCCGGGGGCGGCGACGAGCAGTACTTC.